Given below is one T cell receptor beta chain in context. Its antigen is still unknown. V dropped 0 bases and J dropped 4 bases, with 12 bases sitting between them. This CDR3 is built from 16 residues. CDR1 and CDR2 from the germline V gene are SGHNT and YENEEA. These data belong to a study of cytomegalovirus exposure and HLA in healthy donors. Study-level points and caveats: Researchers counted 164 TCR beta chains as cytomegalovirus-associated.

Clones were read by immunoSEQ multiplex PCR, and TCRdb kept only the in-frame ones, dropping some. The repertoire holds roughly 90,000 clones, with less than 85% as singletons. V usage is TRBV11-3 and J usage is TRBJ2-2; D is possibly TRBD1 (6 bases). The source is a young man in good health and CMV-seropositive. Sequenced input: PBMCs. The CDR3 bases are TGTGCCAGCAGCTTAGATTCTCAGGGGCCCACCGGGGAGCTGTTTTTT. Amino acid sequence: CASSLDSQGPTGELFF.